A selection of T cell receptor beta chains follows, all from one sample in a study of blood T cells in healthy people across ages. TCRdb re-called the 5' RACE reads through MiXCR, storing one row per CDR3 protein. The sample carries approximately 800,000 distinct CDR3 sequences, 55% to 65% recorded once. Sequences were obtained from blood. These receptors were collected from a man aged 25 to 45 in good health. Both conserved end residues are part of each CDR3. The D gene is left open where the match is weak. Where a row states a size, it is once, few, many or the class of an expanded clone; other rows omit it.

d_call: .; j_call: TRBJ1-2; cdr3_length: 13; v_call: TRBV20-1; clone_size: few; cdr3_aa: CSARDREEPGYTF; cdr3_nt: TGCAGTGCTAGAGATCGGGAGGAACCTGGCTACACCTTC
d_call: .; j_call: TRBJ2-1; cdr3_length: 14; v_call: TRBV19; clone_size: .; cdr3_aa: CASSRRDTGREQFF; cdr3_nt: TGTGCCAGTAGCCGCCGGGACACCGGGCGCGAGCAGTTCTTC
d_call: TRBD1; j_call: TRBJ1-2; cdr3_length: 15; v_call: TRBV28; clone_size: few; cdr3_aa: CASSASGTGYYGYTF; cdr3_nt: TGTGCCAGCAGTGCGTCCGGGACAGGGTACTATGGCTACACCTTC
d_call: .; j_call: TRBJ1-2; cdr3_length: 15; v_call: TRBV10-3; clone_size: .; cdr3_aa: CAISESPEANYGYTF; cdr3_nt: TGTGCCATCAGTGAGTCGCCTGAAGCTAACTATGGCTACACCTTC
d_call: .; j_call: TRBJ2-3; cdr3_length: 17; v_call: TRBV20-1; clone_size: .; cdr3_aa: CSASLGVGAYSTDTQYF; cdr3_nt: TGCAGTGCTAGTCTTGGCGTCGGGGCGTATAGCACAGATACGCAGTATTTT
d_call: .; j_call: TRBJ2-7; cdr3_length: 13; v_call: TRBV20-1; clone_size: .; cdr3_aa: CSAIQTANYEQYF; cdr3_nt: TGCAGTGCCATCCAGACCGCGAACTACGAGCAGTACTTC
d_call: .; j_call: TRBJ2-6; cdr3_length: 17; v_call: TRBV21-1; clone_size: once; cdr3_aa: CASSLQNVSSGANVLTF; cdr3_nt: TGTGCCAGCAGCTTACAAAACGTGAGCTCTGGGGCCAACGTCCTGACTTTC
d_call: .; j_call: TRBJ1-1; cdr3_length: 14; v_call: TRBV30; clone_size: .; cdr3_aa: CAWTIRAGNTEAFF; cdr3_nt: TGTGCCTGGACCATACGGGCGGGGAACACTGAAGCTTTCTTT
d_call: .; j_call: TRBJ2-5; cdr3_length: 14; v_call: TRBV15; clone_size: .; cdr3_aa: CATSRDLGGETQYF; cdr3_nt: TGTGCCACCAGCAGAGATTTAGGGGGAGAGACCCAGTACTTC
d_call: TRBD1; j_call: TRBJ1-5; cdr3_length: 18; v_call: TRBV4-2; clone_size: .; cdr3_aa: CASSHLLPGQGGNQPQHF; cdr3_nt: TGTGCCAGCAGCCACCTTCTCCCGGGACAGGGAGGCAATCAGCCCCAGCATTTT
d_call: TRBD1; j_call: TRBJ2-2; cdr3_length: 15; v_call: TRBV10-3; clone_size: .; cdr3_aa: CAIRAGTENTGELFF; cdr3_nt: TGTGCCATCAGAGCCGGGACAGAGAACACCGGGGAGCTGTTTTTT